This is a list of T cell receptor beta chains from one sample in a study of blood T cell repertoires in COVID-19. Libraries were prepared by immunoSEQ multiplex PCR; TCRdb keeps only in-frame clonotypes and omits some of them. Altogether more than 120,000 clones are present, approximately 88% being singletons, with the ten largest covering about 5%. The source material was peripheral blood. The receptors here all came from a human donor in a cohort sampled during active COVID-19. CDR3s include the opening cysteine and the closing phenylalanine or tryptophan. Size values are once, few and many counts, or a class for expanded clones, and some rows have none.

TRBV12-3/TRBV12-4,TRBJ1-2,NA,CASSFRRNYGYTF
TRBV13,TRBJ1-2,NA,CASSLARRDSYGYTF
TRBV6-6,TRBJ2-6,once,CASTGSGANVLTF
TRBV5-6,TRBJ2-1,NA,CASSLVAGGRHYNEQFF
TRBV2,TRBJ1-3,NA,CASRQGSGNTIYF
TRBV21-1,TRBJ1-6,NA,CASSVSESYNSPLHF
TRBV18,TRBJ1-2,NA,CASSPIRLARTGKANYGYTF
TRBV29-1,TRBJ2-5,NA,CSERTSGSETQYF
TRBV21-1,TRBJ1-5,NA,CASSRTGPQPQHF
TRBV10-1,TRBJ1-2,NA,CASSELGYTF